This entry lists 32 T cell receptor beta chains sequenced from one sample in a study of blood T cell repertoires in COVID-19. The method was immunoSEQ multiplex PCR; TCRdb's version includes in-frame clones alone and lacks a portion of them. The table records about 210,000 clones, almost 85% of them present only once. Sequencing was performed on peripheral blood. The receptors originated from a woman in her fifties or sixties with active or convalescent COVID-19.

The V call is TRBV2, the J call TRBJ1-1, with a weak D call TRBD1 (6 bases). Trimming took off 6 bases at V and 3 bases at J, with 14 bases between the two ends. CDR3 size: 14 residues. From germline, CDR1 is SNHLY and CDR2 FYNNEI. The CDR3 loop is CASSYRDTYTEAFF. Written as DNA, the CDR3 is TGTGCCAGCAGCTACAGGGACACCTACACTGAAGCTTTCTTT. Filled out from reference TRBV2 and TRBJ1-1, the complete variable domain reads EPEVTQTPSHQVTQMGQEVILRCVPISNHLYFYWYRQILGQKVEFLVSFYNNEISEKSEIFDDQFSVERPDGSNFTLKIRSTKLEDSAMYFCASSYRDTYTEAFFGQGTRLTVV.

V usage is TRBV10-2 and J usage is TRBJ2-7; 7 bases are shared with TRBD1. CDR1 WSHSY and CDR2 SAAADI come from the germline V gene. V shed 7 bases, J shed 0 bases, and the junction held 3 bases outside the gene matches. The CDR3 runs 13 residues. The CDR3 DNA follows: TGCGCCAGCAACCCAGGGGGCTCCTACGAGCAGTACTTC. The encoded protein is CASNPGGSYEQYF.

The CDR3 DNA follows: TGTGCCAGCCACCGTCGGGGGACGAACTATGGCTACACCTTC. Amino acids: CASHRRGTNYGYTF. This rearrangement joins TRBV6-6 to TRBJ1-2; possible D gene TRBD1, 5 bases. This CDR3 region has 14 residues. Trimming cost V 8 bases and J 2 bases, with 15 bases left between them. Per the germline V gene, CDR1 is MNHNY and CDR2 is SVGAGI (reference sequence).

This chain connects TRBV5-6 to TRBJ1-5; 9 bases agree with TRBD1. The CDR3 extends over 14 amino acids. In germline, CDR1 is SGHDT, CDR2 YYEEEE. The V segment lost 4 bases and the J segment 9 bases; nucleotides outside the gene matches: 8. This CDR3 is CASSLRDRGSPQHF. As DNA, the CDR3 is TGTGCCAGCAGCCTGAGAGACAGGGGGTCGCCCCAGCATTTT.

V is TRBV3-1 (or the pseudogene TRBV3-2) and J is TRBJ1-2; TRBD1 is a possible D gene (5 bases). Trimming took 3 bases from V and 3 from J, leaving 14 bases between them. The CDR3 consists of 15 residues. CDR1 and CDR2 (germline): LGHDT, YNNKEL (reference sequence). The CDR3 region is CASSQGGGVDYGYTF. CDR3 coding DNA: TGTGCCAGCAGCCAGGGGGGAGGGGTCGACTATGGCTACACCTTC.

The rearrangement links TRBV19 to TRBJ1-1, with 10 bases matching TRBD1. The V and J ends lost 2 bases and 1 base, in that order; junction bases with no gene match: 4. Germline CDR1 and CDR2: LNHDA and SQIVND (reference sequence). The CDR3 extends over 16 amino acids. The CDR3 sequence: CASSIRDRGWNTEAFF. CDR3 sequence (DNA): TGTGCCAGTAGTATAAGGGACAGGGGCTGGAACACTGAAGCTTTCTTT.

This chain joins TRBV2 and TRBJ2-5, with D possibly matching TRBD2 (6 bases). The germline V gene has CDR1 SNHLY and CDR2 FYNNEI. The CDR3 loop spans 15 amino acids. V lost 6 bases to trimming and J lost 4 bases, with 18 bases between them. CDR3 sequence: CASRRQGGGGETQYF. CDR3 coding DNA: TGTGCCAGCAGAAGGCAGGGAGGTGGGGGAGAGACCCAGTACTTC.

The chain is built from TRBV4-1 and TRBJ2-2; 12 bases are a match to TRBD2. This CDR3 contains 16 residues. The V and J ends lost 0 bases and 7 bases, in that order; junction bases with no gene match: 3. Germline V gives CDR1 MGHRA, CDR2 YSYEKL. The CDR3 DNA reads TGCGCCAGCAGCCAAGATAGGACTAGCGGGATCGGGGAGCTGTTTTTT. It encodes CASSQDRTSGIGELFF.

This chain connects TRBV6-5 to TRBJ1-4, with TRBD1 matching 7 bases. CDR3 length: 14 residues. After removal of 6 bases from V and 4 bases from J, the junction contained 5 bases not matched to a gene. Germline-derived CDR1 and CDR2 are MNHEY and SVGAGI. CDR3 sequence: CASRSGQLNEKLFF. DNA for the CDR3: TGTGCCAGCAGATCGGGACAGCTTAATGAAAAACTGTTTTTT.

The chain recombines TRBV10-3 with TRBJ2-5; TRBD2 aligns across 8 bases. The CDR3 consists of 15 residues. The V and J ends lost 2 bases and 4 bases, in that order; junction bases with no gene match: 6. Germline-derived CDR1 and CDR2 are ENHRY and SYGVKD. In DNA, the CDR3 is TGTGCCATCAGTGAGCCCCTAGCGGGCAGAGAGACCCAGTACTTC. Translating it yields CAISEPLAGRETQYF.

This clone was picked up one time. The chain recombines TRBV25-1 with TRBJ1-6; D remains unclear. Germline V gene sequence: CDR1 MGHDK, CDR2 SYGVNS. CDR3 length: 14 residues. Trimming stripped 6 bases from V and 0 bases from J, with 6 bases between. CDR3 bases: TGTGCCAGCAGCTTCCGCTCCTATAATTCACCCCTCCACTTT. It translates to CASSFRSYNSPLHF.

The chain carries TRBV7-9 and TRBJ2-5; TRBD1 agrees at 8 bases. The CDR3 runs to 15 residues. The trim removed 7 bases at V and 7 bases at J, leaving 14 bases unmatched. Germline V CDR1 and CDR2: SEHNR, FQNEAQ (reference sequence). In nucleotides, the CDR3 is TGTGCCAGCACCTTCGGACAGGGATCTTCTGGGACCCAGTACTTC. Protein product: CASTFGQGSSGTQYF.

The chain uses TRBV5-1 and TRBJ1-5, with 7 positions matching TRBD1. Germline V CDR1 and CDR2: SGHRS, YFSETQ. The CDR3 runs 14 residues. Trimming took 0 bases from V and 6 from J; bases not matched to a gene: 3. CDR3 DNA: TGCGCCAGCAGCTTGGAGCCAGGGGGTCAGCCCCAGCATTTT. This codes for CASSLEPGGQPQHF.

The chain combines TRBV19 with TRBJ1-5; D remains ambiguous. Per germline, CDR1 LNHDA and CDR2 SQIVND (reference sequence). V was pared by 5 bases and J by 7 bases, with 12 bases between. CDR3 length: 13 amino acids. In DNA, the CDR3 is TGTGCCAGTAGTTGGAGAGGGAACCAGCCCCAGCATTTT. Amino acids: CASSWRGNQPQHF.

This rearrangement joins TRBV20-1 to TRBJ1-6; 9 nucleotides match TRBD1. Germline V gene lookup returns CDR1 DFQATT and CDR2 SNEGSKA (reference sequence). After removal of 3 bases from V and 10 bases from J, the junction contained 16 bases not matched to a gene. The CDR3 is made up of 17 amino acids. The CDR3 reads CSASPPPGQGQRSPLHF. The CDR3 DNA reads TGCAGTGCTAGTCCTCCTCCGGGACAGGGTCAGCGGTCACCCCTCCACTTT.

This clone was observed a few times. The rearrangement joins TRBV18 to TRBJ1-2, with D tentatively TRBD1 (6 bases). Germline V gene lookup returns CDR1 KGHSH and CDR2 LQKENI. The CDR3 contains 17 residues. V was clipped by 3 bases and J by 10 bases, with 27 bases between them. In DNA form, the CDR3 reads TGTGCCAGCTCACCGGGCCTTCGAGGCCCGACGGGACATGCCTACACCTTC. Its translation: CASSPGLRGPTGHAYTF.

V usage is TRBV7-2 and J usage is TRBJ1-6; the D is unclear. CDR3 size: 14 residues. V was pared by 5 bases and J by 7 bases, with 12 bases between. Germline V gene data show CDR1 as SGHTA and CDR2 as FQGNSA. The CDR3 region is CASSTRLPNSPLHF. In DNA, the CDR3 is TGTGCCAGCAGCACCAGACTGCCGAATTCACCCCTCCACTTT.

The chain couples TRBV5-5 to TRBJ2-5; a weak D match, TRBD1 (5 bases). There are 15 residues in the CDR3. The V gene lost 0 bases and the J gene lost 5 bases, with 14 bases spanning the gap. Germline V gene sequence: CDR1 SGHKS, CDR2 YYEKEE (reference sequence). CDR3 coding DNA: TGTGCCAGCAGCTTGGCTGGGGCCGGGCTGGAGACCCAGTACTTC. Encoded protein: CASSLAGAGLETQYF.

V is TRBV30 and J is TRBJ1-2; maybe TRBD1 (6 bases). Between the trimmed V and J ends, which lost 3 bases and 6 bases, there was a span of 14 bases. Germline values: CDR1 GTSNPN, CDR2 SVGIG (reference sequence). The CDR3 runs 13 residues. The CDR3 spells CAWSGGGENGYTF. The CDR3 DNA reads as TGTGCCTGGAGCGGCGGGGGCGAGAATGGCTACACCTTC.

This clone is a singleton in its sample. This sequence joins TRBV5-1 and TRBJ1-1, with TRBD1 matching 9 bases. This CDR3 comprises 14 residues. In germline, CDR1 is SGHRS, CDR2 YFSETQ. V lost 3 bases and J lost 6; bases outside the gene matches: 6. The CDR3 DNA is TGCGCCAGCAGCTCGGACAGGGGCAATGCTGAAGCTTTCTTT. Protein sequence: CASSSDRGNAEAFF.

The rearrangement links TRBV24-1 to TRBJ2-1; 7 bases map to TRBD2. The CDR3 spans 16 residues. Unmatched junction bases numbered 11, after V lost 2 bases and J lost 8 bases. The germline V gene has CDR1 KGHDR and CDR2 SFDVKD. CDR3 in DNA: TGTGCCACCAGTGATTGGACCAGCGGGACCCTGGATGAGCAGTTCTTC. This encodes CATSDWTSGTLDEQFF.

The V gene is TRBV28, the J gene TRBJ2-7, with a tentative D call TRBD1 (6 bases). Germline assignment: CDR1 MDHEN and CDR2 SYDVKM. Trimming took 5 bases from V and 7 from J, leaving 15 bases between them. CDR3 length equals 13 residues. CDR3: CASSPGDLREQYF. The CDR3 DNA sequence: TGTGCCAGCAGTCCAGGGGACCTCCGGGAGCAGTACTTC. Full variable domain (remainder filled in from reference TRBV28 and TRBJ2-7): DVKVTQSSRYLVKRTGEKVFLECVQDMDHENMFWYRQDPGLGLRLIYFSYDVKMKEKGDIPEGYSVSREKKERFSLILESASTNQTSMYLCASSPGDLREQYFGPGTRLTVT.

The count of this clone is one. The rearrangement links TRBV5-6 to TRBJ2-5; no reliable D call. This CDR3 comprises 12 residues. Germline V lookup: CDR1 SGHDT, CDR2 YYEEEE. V was trimmed by 5 bases and J by 5 bases, leaving 10 bases between them. The DNA for the CDR3 is TGTGCCAGCAGTCTTACTTGGGAGACCCAGTACTTC. This codes for CASSLTWETQYF.

The chain links TRBV12-3 or TRBV12-4 to TRBJ1-1, with D perhaps matching TRBD1 (6 bases). The CDR3 loop spans 13 amino acids. V lost 6 bases to trimming and J lost 1 base, with 9 bases between them. The CDR3, as DNA: TGTGCCAGCAGCCAGGGGAGGAACACTGAAGCTTTCTTT. Translation gives CASSQGRNTEAFF.

This chain joins TRBV10-3 and TRBJ2-4; TRBD1 aligns across 8 bases. Germline-derived CDR1 and CDR2 are ENHRY and SYGVKD. This CDR3 spans 16 amino acids. The trim removed 2 bases at V and 4 bases at J, leaving 7 bases unmatched. The CDR3 region has the DNA TGTGCCATCAGTGAGGCTAGCAGGGGGCTGAAAAACATTCAGTACTTC. Translating it yields CAISEASRGLKNIQYF.

The chain links TRBV19 to TRBJ2-7; the D gene is possibly TRBD2 (6 bases). Germline V gene sequence: CDR1 LNHDA, CDR2 SQIVND (reference sequence). V was clipped by 7 bases and J by 3 bases, with 22 bases between them. The CDR3 consists of 16 residues. The CDR3 nucleotides are TGTGCCAGTATCATAGTCCCCGGGACGGAGGGCTACGAGCAGTACGTC. This sequence encodes CASIIVPGTEGYEQYV.

This chain uses TRBV4-1 with TRBJ1-6; D remains ambiguous. Germline V lookup: CDR1 MGHRA, CDR2 YSYEKL. The CDR3 spans 13 residues. The V end was cut by 8 bases, the J end by 0 bases, with 5 bases between. DNA of the CDR3: TGCGCCAGCGGACTCTCCTATAATTCACCCCTCCACTTT. It specifies CASGLSYNSPLHF.

The chain carries TRBV3-1 (or the pseudogene TRBV3-2) and TRBJ1-2; unclear D gene. CDR3 length equals 14 residues. The V end lost 3 bases, the J end lost 2 bases, and 10 bases lay between the germline ends. In germline, CDR1 is LGHDT, CDR2 YNNKEL (reference sequence). CDR3: CASSHLGRNYGYTF. Here the CDR3 DNA reads TGTGCCAGCAGCCACCTCGGCAGGAACTATGGCTACACCTTC.

The rearrangement links TRBV2 to TRBJ1-2, with TRBD1 identical over 7 bases. Unmatched junction bases numbered 11, after V lost 6 bases and J lost 4 bases. There are 15 residues in the CDR3. Germline assignment: CDR1 SNHLY and CDR2 FYNNEI. Here the CDR3 reads CASRAIGTAFYGYTF. CDR3 bases: TGTGCCAGCAGGGCTATAGGGACAGCTTTCTATGGCTACACCTTC.

This chain uses TRBV2 with TRBJ2-1, with unresolved D. Looked up from germline, CDR1 is SNHLY and CDR2 is FYNNEI. The length of the CDR3 is 15 residues. Trimming cost V 4 bases and J 0 bases, with 10 bases left between them. This CDR3 is CASSAFRSSYNEQFF. The CDR3 bases are TGTGCCAGCAGTGCTTTTCGGAGCTCCTACAATGAGCAGTTCTTC.

The rearrangement links TRBV29-1 to TRBJ2-3; TRBD1 matches 7 bases. Per the germline V gene, CDR1 is SQVTM and CDR2 is ANQGSEA. The V and J ends lost 5 bases and 4 bases, in that order; junction bases with no gene match: 6. The CDR3 covers 13 residues. CDR3 DNA: TGCAGCGTTCAAGGGACAGCACCAGATACGCAGTATTTT. It is translated as CSVQGTAPDTQYF.

The V call is TRBV28, the J call TRBJ2-5, with TRBD1 identical over 7 bases. The CDR3 covers 13 residues. Trimming took 8 bases from V and 3 from J; bases not matched to a gene: 6. Germline V CDR1 and CDR2: MDHEN, SYDVKM. In DNA, the CDR3 is TGTGCCAGCCGTACAACAGGGGAAGAGACCCAGTACTTC. Its protein product is CASRTTGEETQYF.